This TCR beta chain was sequenced for a study of blood T cell repertoires in COVID-19. For the study at large: From T cells, B-cell-depleted T cells, or PBMCs came the material, which was cDNA or gDNA.

The assay was immunoSEQ multiplex PCR, and TCRdb's table has in-frame clones only and misses some. The data contain a few hundred thousand clones, around 84% of them singletons. CDR1 KGHDR and CDR2 SFDVKD come from the germline V gene. This CDR3 region has 14 residues. The J segment lost 8 bases and the V segment lost 7 bases, leaving 10 bases of the junction unmatched. The sequence was collected from a woman between 65 and 79 years old with active or convalescent COVID-19. The chain recombines TRBV24-1 with TRBJ2-1; TRBD1 aligns across 7 bases. Input material: peripheral blood. CDR3: CATRGTAGGDEQFF. In nucleotides, the CDR3 is TGTGCCACCAGAGGAACGGCAGGGGGAGATGAGCAGTTCTTC.